The 32 T cell receptor beta chains below come from one sample, sequenced in a study of CD8 T cells in ankylosing spondylitis. TCRdb itself ran the 5' RACE reads through MiXCR, one entry per CDR3 protein. The table records under 300,000 distinct CDR3 sequences, 7.5% to 9% of them present only once. Sequencing was done on a sample of blood, either unsorted or a sorted T cell fraction (not recorded which). Receptor source: a male donor with ankylosing spondylitis or in good health (not recorded which).

This clonotype showed up many times. The chain is built from TRBV20-1 and TRBJ1-2; no firm D call. Germline values: CDR1 DFQATT, CDR2 SNEGSKA (reference sequence). CDR3 length: 12 amino acids. V was shortened by 3 bases and J by 1 base, with 6 bases between the two germline ends. CDR3 sequence reads: CSARDGNYGYTF. Written as DNA, the CDR3 is TGCAGTGCTAGGGACGGTAACTATGGCTACACCTTC.

Ten or more counts support this clonotype. The gene calls are TRBV18 and TRBJ2-2, with TRBD2 matching over 13 bases. CDR3 size: 17 residues. V shed 5 bases and J 7 bases; nucleotides not matched to a gene: 10. CDR1 and CDR2 (germline): KGHSH, LQKENI. CDR3 in amino acids: CASSSSTSGRRNGELFF. The CDR3 DNA is TGTGCCAGCTCATCTTCGACTAGCGGGAGGAGAAACGGGGAGCTGTTTTTT.

This clonotype was detected many times. J is TRBJ2-3 and V is TRBV7-8, with D perhaps TRBD2 (6 bases). The CDR3 runs to 16 residues. Trimming took off 6 bases at V and 2 bases at J, with 18 bases between the two ends. CDR1 SGHVS and CDR2 FQNEAQ come from the germline V gene. This CDR3 reads CASRLKASAYTDTQYF. In DNA, the CDR3 is TGTGCCAGCAGATTAAAGGCTAGCGCCTACACAGATACGCAGTATTTT.

This clonotype was found many times. J is TRBJ2-1 and V is TRBV6-1; 10 bases agree with TRBD2. Germline values: CDR1 MNHNS, CDR2 SASEGT. V shed 3 bases, J shed 7 bases, and the junction held 6 bases outside the gene matches. The length of the CDR3 is 15 residues. CDR3 loop: CASSDRTSGINEQFF. The CDR3 DNA sequence: TGTGCCAGCAGTGACCGAACTAGCGGGATAAATGAGCAGTTCTTC.

This clonotype was seen a few times. The chain couples TRBV20-1 to TRBJ2-7; 7 bases fit TRBD2. CDR1 is DFQATT and CDR2 is SNEGSKA in the germline V gene (reference sequence). This CDR3 has 14 residues. The V segment lost 6 bases and the J segment 3 bases; nucleotides outside the gene matches: 11. CDR3 residues: CSASSPGTNYEQYF. Written as DNA, the CDR3 is TGCAGTGCAAGCTCTCCCGGGACTAACTACGAGCAGTACTTC.

Ten or more counts support this clonotype. This sequence joins TRBV11-2 and TRBJ2-7; D may correspond to TRBD1 or TRBD2 (5 bases each). Trimming pared 1 base from V and 2 bases from J, leaving 12 bases between. CDR3 size: 15 residues. The germline V gene has CDR1 SGHAT and CDR2 FQNNGV. CDR3 loop: CASSLVPGLAYEQYF. DNA for the CDR3: TGTGCCAGCAGCTTAGTTCCGGGGCTCGCCTACGAGCAGTACTTC.

This clonotype was seen many times. The chain couples TRBV6-2 or TRBV6-3 to TRBJ2-1; 11 bases agree with TRBD2. Germline V gene data show CDR1 as MNHEY and CDR2 as SVGEGT. Trimming took 5 bases from V and 6 from J; bases not matched to a gene: 9. The CDR3 is 16 residues long. In DNA, the CDR3 is TGTGCCAGCAGTCTAGCGGGGGGCCCGGGCGTCAATGAGCAGTTCTTC. It yields the protein CASSLAGGPGVNEQFF.

The chain recombines TRBV7-8 with TRBJ2-3; D unclear. In germline, CDR1 is SGHVS, CDR2 FQNEAQ. Trimming pared 1 base from V and 2 bases from J, leaving 16 bases between. The CDR3 is 17 residues long. The CDR3: CASSLGPTISHTDTQYF. Written as DNA, the CDR3 is TGTGCCAGCAGCTTAGGCCCCACCATTTCTCACACAGATACGCAGTATTTT.

V and J are TRBV15 and TRBJ1-2; D ambiguous. V gave up 1 base and J gave up 2 bases, with 8 bases separating them. CDR1 is LNHNV, CDR2 YYDKDF, per germline (reference sequence). The CDR3 is made up of 14 amino acids. Written as DNA, the CDR3 is TGTGCCACCAGCAGAGTACAGTTAAACTATGGCTACACCTTC. It yields the protein CATSRVQLNYGYTF.

Ten or more counts support this clonotype. The chain carries TRBV20-1 and TRBJ2-3, with 10 positions matching TRBD2. Losses at the gene ends were 6 bases for V and 2 bases for J; bases not matched to a gene: 8. CDR3 size: 15 residues. CDR1 is DFQATT and CDR2 is SNEGSKA in the germline V gene (reference sequence). The CDR3, as DNA: TGCAGTGCCGATGGGACTAGCGCCCTCACAGATACGCAGTATTTT. This sequence encodes CSADGTSALTDTQYF.

The table lists this clonotype with many counts. This rearrangement joins TRBV20-1 to TRBJ1-2, with TRBD1 as a possible D gene (6 bases). Germline V CDR1 and CDR2: DFQATT, SNEGSKA (reference sequence). V lost 5 bases to trimming and J lost 4 bases, with 17 bases between them. The CDR3 covers 14 residues. This chain's CDR3 is CSALPERGFYGYTF. DNA for the CDR3: TGCAGTGCTCTACCTGAAAGGGGGTTCTATGGCTACACCTTC.

This clonotype was detected many times. This sequence joins TRBV7-2 and TRBJ2-1, with 12 bases that match TRBD2. Germline CDR1 SGHTA, CDR2 FQGNSA. The V and J ends lost 2 bases and 9 bases, in that order; junction bases with no gene match: 5. CDR3 length: 15 amino acids. The CDR3 DNA reads as TGTGCCAGCAGCTTACAGACTAGCGGGAGAAGTGAGCAGTTCTTC. As protein: CASSLQTSGRSEQFF.

This clonotype was seen at least ten times. The V call is TRBV29-1, the J call TRBJ2-3, with D unresolved. The CDR3 is 16 amino acids. V lost 6 bases and J 0 bases, leaving 19 bases between the germline ends. In germline, CDR1 is SQVTM, CDR2 ANQGSEA. Here the CDR3 reads CSVLFPLEISTDTQYF. The CDR3 DNA reads TGCAGCGTCCTCTTCCCGCTAGAAATAAGCACAGATACGCAGTATTTT.

This clonotype has ten or more counts. DNA for the CDR3: TGTGCCAGCAGCCCGACTAGCGGAGGAGCAGATACGCAGTATTTT. It yields the protein CASSPTSGGADTQYF. The rearrangement joins TRBV4-2 to TRBJ2-3, with TRBD2 matching over 9 bases. The CDR3 is made up of 15 amino acids. Looked up from germline, CDR1 is LGHNA and CDR2 is YNFKEQ. V lost 4 bases to trimming and J lost 4 bases; unmatched junction nucleotides: 6.

This clonotype was counted ten times or more. The genes are TRBV27 and TRBJ1-1, with TRBD1 matching over 7 bases. CDR3 size: 15 residues. CDR1 and CDR2 (germline): MNHEY, SMNVEV (reference sequence). The V gene end was trimmed by 2 bases and the J gene end by 3 bases; junction bases not matched to a gene: 6. The CDR3 loop is CASSLLLGGDTEAFF. The CDR3 nucleotides are TGTGCCAGCAGTTTACTTCTAGGGGGCGACACTGAAGCTTTCTTT.

Many counts were recorded for this clonotype. The CDR3 DNA is TGTGCCAGCAGCGTAGTTAGCGGGGGGCCGGATACGCAGTATTTT. This gives the protein CASSVVSGGPDTQYF. The chain is built from TRBV9 and TRBJ2-3; 10 bases are shared with TRBD2. V gave up 0 bases and J gave up 6 bases; unmatched junction bases: 4. The germline V gene encodes CDR1 SGDLS and CDR2 YYNGEE. The CDR3 is 15 residues long.

This clonotype occurred many times. This chain links TRBV30 with TRBJ2-5, with D possibly TRBD2 on 5 matching bases. V lost 2 bases and J lost 4, with 17 bases in between. The germline V gene encodes CDR1 GTSNPN and CDR2 SVGIG (reference sequence). There are 15 residues in the CDR3. DNA of the CDR3: TGTGCCTGGAGTCTAGCCATCCATAGTGGAGAGACCCAGTACTTC. Protein: CAWSLAIHSGETQYF. The full variable domain, in which reference TRBV30 and TRBJ2-5 provide the parts outside the CDR3, is SQTIHQWPATLVQPVGSPLSLECTVEGTSNPNLYWYRQAAGRGLQLLFYSVGIGQISSEVPQNLSASRPQDRQFILSSKKLLLSDSGFYLCAWSLAIHSGETQYFGPGTRLLVL.

CDR3 nucleotides: TGCGCCAGCAGCCACTTAAACCGCGGGCCTAGCGGGAGGGCCTTCTCCTACGAGCAGTACTTC. Its translation is CASSHLNRGPSGRAFSYEQYF. V and J are TRBV4-1 and TRBJ2-7, with 12 bases that match TRBD2. J lost 0 bases, V lost 3 bases, and 18 bases had no gene match. Per germline, CDR1 MGHRA and CDR2 YSYEKL. This CDR3 has 21 amino acids.

This clonotype was counted at least ten times. The CDR3: CSARAEGGIRFF. The CDR3 region has the DNA TGCAGTGCTAGAGCCGAAGGAGGCATAAGGTTCTTC. V is TRBV20-1 and J is TRBJ2-1; TRBD2 is a possible D gene (5 bases). The V end was cut by 1 base, the J end by 15 bases, with 16 bases between. Per germline, CDR1 DFQATT and CDR2 SNEGSKA (reference sequence). The CDR3 has 12 residues.

Ten or more counts support this clonotype. The chain couples TRBV4-3 to TRBJ2-7; maybe TRBD1 (5 bases). In germline, CDR1 is LGHNA, CDR2 YSLEER. This CDR3 comprises 15 residues. With 1 base removed from V and 0 bases from J, the gap between germline ends came to 10 bases. CDR3 sequence reads: CASSQVQGVSYEQYF. Written as DNA, the CDR3 is TGCGCCAGCAGCCAAGTCCAGGGTGTCTCCTACGAGCAGTACTTC.

This clonotype came up a few times. This chain uses TRBV7-9 with TRBJ2-1, with 15 positions matching TRBD2. Germline-derived CDR1 and CDR2 are SEHNR and FQNEAQ (reference sequence). The CDR3 totals 15 residues. Trimming cost V 5 bases and J 9 bases; bases outside gene matches: 5. CDR3 residues: CASSPPGLAGGEQFF. The CDR3 nucleotides read TGTGCCAGCAGCCCACCGGGACTAGCGGGAGGTGAGCAGTTCTTC.

This clonotype was seen repeatedly, ten times or more. The CDR3: CASSQGNGDTQYF. CDR3 in DNA: TGCGCCAGCAGCCAGGGTAATGGGGATACGCAGTATTTT. The V call is TRBV4-3, the J call TRBJ2-3; D remains ambiguous. The CDR3 length is 13 residues. V was trimmed by 3 bases and J by 6 bases, leaving 10 bases between them. Germline-derived CDR1 and CDR2 are LGHNA and YSLEER.

This clonotype has ten or more counts. The CDR3 coding sequence is TGTGCCAGCAGCACGCCGACAGGGGTAACCTACAATGAGCAGTTCTTC. It is translated as CASSTPTGVTYNEQFF. The J gene is TRBJ2-1, the V gene TRBV7-8; 8 positions agree with TRBD1. J lost 2 bases, V lost 5 bases, and 8 bases had no gene match. CDR1 and CDR2 (germline): SGHVS, FQNEAQ. The CDR3 runs 16 residues.

This clonotype was seen ten or more times. The junction departs from germline at one end; a sequencing error may be responsible. The chain combines TRBV7-2 with TRBJ2-3; D might be TRBD1 or TRBD2, each matching 6 bases. Germline CDR1 is SGHTA and CDR2 is FQGNSA. The CDR3 is 15 residues long. The CDR3 spells CASTLGGPGTDTQYF. CDR3 in DNA: TGTGCCAGCACCTTAGGGGGGCCCGGCACAGATACGCAGTATTTT. The complete variable domain, with remaining parts taken from reference TRBV7-2 and TRBJ2-3, reads GAGVSQSPSNKVTEKGKDVELRCDPISGHTALYWYRQSLGQGLEFLIYFQGNSAPDKSGLPSDRFSAERTGGSVSTLTIQRTQQEDSAVYLCASTLGGPGTDTQYFGPGTRLTVL.

This clonotype has a count of ten or more. The gene calls are TRBV7-9 and TRBJ2-7; TRBD1 matches at 7 bases. V was pared by 3 bases and J by 3 bases, with 5 bases of the junction left unmatched. The CDR3 runs to 14 residues. Germline CDR1 and CDR2: SEHNR and FQNEAQ (reference sequence). DNA for the CDR3: TGTGCCAGCAGCTTTACCCGGGACAGCTACGAGCAGTACTTC. Its translation: CASSFTRDSYEQYF.

This clonotype was counted ten times or more. The rearrangement links TRBV27 to TRBJ1-1, with 7 bases aligning to TRBD1. Germline lookup yields CDR1 MNHEY and CDR2 SMNVEV (reference sequence). J was trimmed by 2 bases and V by 3 bases; bases with no gene match: 6. The CDR3 extends over 15 amino acids. The CDR3 coding sequence is TGTGCCAGCAGTTTGGGGACAGCCGGAAACACTGAAGCTTTCTTT. As protein: CASSLGTAGNTEAFF.

Written as DNA, the CDR3 is TGTGCCAGCAGGGGGGAGGACAGGCGCCAGCCCCAGCATTTT. Its protein product is CASRGEDRRQPQHF. The V gene is TRBV12-3 or TRBV12-4, the J gene TRBJ1-5; TRBD1 matches at 7 bases. CDR3 length equals 14 residues. V trimming: 6 bases; J trimming: 7 bases; junction bases outside the gene matches: 9.

The chain joins TRBV20-1 to TRBJ1-1, with TRBD1 matching over 9 bases. The germline V gene encodes CDR1 DFQATT and CDR2 SNEGSKA (reference sequence). The length of the CDR3 is 13 residues. V was pared by 7 bases and J by 6 bases, with 9 bases of the junction left unmatched. Here the CDR3 reads CSVAGDRESEAFF. The DNA of the CDR3 is TGCAGTGTAGCAGGGGACAGGGAATCTGAAGCTTTCTTT.

The table lists this clonotype with many counts. This chain uses TRBV20-1 with TRBJ2-5; no reliable D call. The length of the CDR3 is 14 residues. Germline CDR1 reads DFQATT; CDR2 reads SNEGSKA (reference sequence). Trimming shortened V by 0 bases and J by 5 bases, and 13 bases separated the two germline ends. CDR3: CSARDARSRETQYF. As DNA, the CDR3 is TGCAGTGCTAGAGATGCCCGGTCCAGGGAGACCCAGTACTTC.

This clonotype was found many times. V gene TRBV7-9 combines with J gene TRBJ2-1; no clear D gene. Trimming took off 4 bases at V and 12 bases at J, with 13 bases between the two ends. The CDR3 is made up of 12 amino acids. CDR1 SEHNR and CDR2 FQNEAQ come from the germline V gene (reference sequence). The CDR3 loop is CASSSLNHLQFF. CDR3 coding DNA: TGTGCCAGCAGCTCACTTAACCACCTGCAGTTCTTC.

In regard to this clonotype: This may come from a read error, since a much larger clone is one base off. The rearrangement joins TRBV20-1 to TRBJ2-1; 11 bases align to TRBD2. Germline CDR1 DFQATT, CDR2 SNEGSKA (reference sequence). The CDR3 loop spans 17 amino acids. CDR3 residues: CCASQLGASGRNNEQFF. CDR3 nucleotide sequence: TGCTGTGCTAGCCAACTTGGAGCTAGCGGGAGGAATAATGAGCAGTTCTTC.

This clonotype came up many times. This chain links TRBV29-1 with TRBJ1-5, with D possibly being TRBD1 (5 bases). This CDR3 has 15 amino acids. Germline V gives CDR1 SQVTM, CDR2 ANQGSEA. CDR3: CRGEGQKSSNQPQHF. As DNA, the CDR3 is TGCAGGGGGGAGGGGCAAAAAAGTAGCAATCAGCCCCAGCATTTT.